The 22 T cell receptor beta chains below were found in one sample sequenced in a study of blood T cell repertoires in COVID-19. TCRdb's copy holds only in-frame clones and misses some; the assay was immunoSEQ multiplex PCR. The table shows 300,000 or so clones, with around 87% occurring only once. The sample comprised peripheral blood. The receptors here all came from a middle-aged woman who had recovered from COVID-19.

V gene TRBV12-3 or TRBV12-4 combines with J gene TRBJ1-2; D ambiguous. The length of the CDR3 is 13 residues. V was cut by 4 bases and J by 6 bases, with 12 bases left in between. This CDR3 reads CASSWSGENGYTF. In nucleotides, the CDR3 is TGTGCCAGCAGTTGGTCGGGAGAGAATGGCTACACCTTC.

V and J are TRBV30 and TRBJ2-7; D unresolved. V dropped 5 bases and J dropped 1 base, with 9 bases sitting between them. Germline CDR1 and CDR2: GTSNPN and SVGIG (reference sequence). The CDR3 consists of 12 residues. The DNA of the CDR3 is TGTGCCTGGGGTCCCTATTCCTACGAGCAGTACTTC. It specifies CAWGPYSYEQYF. The full variable domain, in which reference TRBV30 and TRBJ2-7 provide the parts outside the CDR3, is SQTIHQWPATLVQPVGSPLSLECTVEGTSNPNLYWYRQAAGRGLQLLFYSVGIGQISSEVPQNLSASRPQDRQFILSSKKLLLSDSGFYLCAWGPYSYEQYFGPGTRLTVT.

The chain combines TRBV12-5 with TRBJ2-1; 8 nucleotides line up with TRBD1. Germline CDR1 is LGHNT and CDR2 is FRNRAP. V was clipped by 8 bases and J by 8 bases; unmatched bases: 23. The CDR3 extends over 18 amino acids. Here the CDR3 reads CASLDLVGQVIGRDEQFF. The CDR3 DNA is TGTGCTAGTCTTGATTTAGTGGGACAGGTCATTGGAAGGGATGAGCAGTTCTTC.

The chain is built from TRBV13 and TRBJ2-7; TRBD1 is a possible D gene (6 bases). Trimming shortened V by 5 bases and J by 3 bases, and 11 bases separated the two germline ends. There are 13 residues in the CDR3. CDR1 and CDR2 from the germline V gene are PRHDT and FYEKMQ (reference sequence). Here the CDR3 reads CASSLQGNYEQYF. The CDR3 nucleotides are TGTGCCAGCAGCCTCCAGGGGAACTACGAGCAGTACTTC.

The rearrangement links TRBV6-5 to TRBJ2-5, with 11 positions matching TRBD1. The CDR3 runs to 16 residues. CDR1 is MNHEY, CDR2 SVGAGI, per germline. Losses at the gene ends were 2 bases for V and 4 bases for J; bases not matched to a gene: 6. CDR3 sequence reads: CASSYPGQGALETQYF. DNA of the CDR3: TGTGCCAGCAGTTACCCCGGACAGGGGGCCTTAGAGACCCAGTACTTC.

The gene calls are TRBV29-1 and TRBJ1-2, with 7 bases aligning to TRBD1. Unmatched junction bases numbered 5, after V lost 6 bases and J lost 4 bases. CDR1 and CDR2 (germline): SQVTM, ANQGSEA. The CDR3 spans 12 residues. The CDR3 sequence is CSVFTGAYGYTF. The CDR3 DNA follows: TGCAGCGTCTTCACAGGGGCCTATGGCTACACCTTC. Full variable domain (rest looked up from reference TRBV29-1 and TRBJ1-2): SAVISQKPSRDICQRGTSLTIQCQVDSQVTMMFWYRQQPGQSLTLIATANQGSEATYESGFVIDKFPISRPNLTFSTLTVSNMSPEDSSIYLCSVFTGAYGYTFGSGTRLTVV.

This chain joins TRBV2 and TRBJ2-5, with D perhaps matching TRBD1 (5 bases). Germline CDR1 SNHLY, CDR2 FYNNEI. Trimming cost V 4 bases and J 1 base, with 7 bases left between them. This CDR3 has 13 residues. The CDR3, as DNA: TGTGCCAGCAGTGTAGGGGCCCAAGAGACCCAGTACTTC. This codes for CASSVGAQETQYF.

The genes are TRBV2 and TRBJ1-1; TRBD1 might be the D (6 bases). The V and J ends lost 9 bases and 0 bases respectively, with 8 bases between them. Germline CDR1 SNHLY, CDR2 FYNNEI. This CDR3 has 12 amino acids. CDR3 in amino acids: CARGAMNTEAFF. CDR3 DNA sequence: TGTGCCAGGGGGGCCATGAACACTGAAGCTTTCTTT.

This chain links TRBV6-5 with TRBJ1-4; 7 bases fit TRBD1. CDR3 length equals 15 residues. Germline loops: CDR1 MNHEY, CDR2 SVGAGI. J was trimmed by 5 bases and V by 5 bases; bases with no gene match: 8. The chain's CDR3 is CASSPWAGGNEKLFF. In DNA form, the CDR3 reads TGTGCCAGCAGTCCCTGGGCAGGGGGGAATGAAAAACTGTTTTTT.

This clone has only a few counts. The J gene is TRBJ1-1, the V gene TRBV19; D remains unclear. Trimming took off 7 bases at V and 5 bases at J, with 11 bases between the two ends. CDR1 and CDR2 from the germline V gene are LNHDA and SQIVND (reference sequence). The CDR3 sequence is 12 residues long. CDR3 in DNA: TGTGCCAGTAAACCTCCCGGGACTGAAGCTTTCTTT. Translating it yields CASKPPGTEAFF.

The chain links TRBV13 to TRBJ1-1; weak D call: TRBD1 (5 bases). Germline CDR1 and CDR2: PRHDT and FYEKMQ (reference sequence). Trimming cost V 6 bases and J 4 bases, with 12 bases left between them. CDR3 length equals 13 residues. The CDR3 sequence is CASRRRGGTEAFF. The CDR3 nucleotides are TGTGCCAGCAGACGAAGGGGTGGCACTGAAGCTTTCTTT.

The chain recombines TRBV2 with TRBJ2-1; 13 bases line up with TRBD2. Germline CDR1 reads SNHLY; CDR2 reads FYNNEI. The V and J ends lost 6 bases and 9 bases, in that order; junction bases with no gene match: 8. The CDR3 extends over 15 amino acids. The CDR3 here is CASRDRLAGGSEQFF. CDR3 sequence (DNA): TGTGCCAGCAGGGATAGACTAGCGGGGGGAAGTGAGCAGTTCTTC.

The chain uses TRBV6-5 and TRBJ1-6, with D uncertain. Looked up from germline, CDR1 is MNHEY and CDR2 is SVGAGI. There are 13 residues in the CDR3. The germline V and J ends were trimmed by 8 bases and 11 bases, with 16 bases remaining between them. CDR3 sequence: CASFYGVGTPLHF. The CDR3 DNA reads as TGTGCCAGCTTCTACGGGGTGGGCACACCCCTCCACTTT.

The V call is TRBV12-1, the J call TRBJ1-4; TRBD1, as called in the table, went unchecked against the DNA. TRBV12-1 is designated a pseudogene. This CDR3 is built from 14 residues. CDR3 in amino acids: CASLEGVWEEKLFF. CDR3 nucleotides: TGTGCCAGCCTTGAGGGGGTTTGGGAAGAAAAACTGTTTTTT.

This clone has a single count. The gene calls are TRBV5-1 and TRBJ2-2; D is possibly TRBD2 (6 bases). Trimming cost V 5 bases and J 6 bases, with 17 bases left between them. Per the germline V gene, CDR1 is SGHRS and CDR2 is YFSETQ. CDR3 size: 15 residues. The chain's CDR3 is CASSPGTLLPGELFF. CDR3 in DNA: TGCGCCAGCAGTCCCGGGACTCTCTTGCCCGGGGAGCTGTTTTTT.

The genes are TRBV6-5 and TRBJ1-5; D possibly corresponds to TRBD1 (5 bases). Trimming left V 3 bases short and J 0 bases short, with 9 bases between. Germline CDR1 and CDR2: MNHEY and SVGAGI. The CDR3 is 15 amino acids. The CDR3 here is CASSYGGGSNQPQHF. DNA of the CDR3: TGTGCCAGCAGTTATGGGGGGGGTAGCAATCAGCCCCAGCATTTT.

The table lists this clone with a few counts. V is TRBV19 and J is TRBJ1-1; possible D gene TRBD1, 6 bases. CDR3 length: 13 residues. CDR1 is LNHDA, CDR2 SQIVND, per germline (reference sequence). Trimming shortened V by 3 bases and J by 5 bases, and 10 bases separated the two germline ends. CDR3 sequence (DNA): TGTGCCAGTAGTATTACAGGGTGGACTGAAGCTTTCTTT. It codes for CASSITGWTEAFF.

The gene calls are TRBV3-1 (or the pseudogene TRBV3-2) and TRBJ2-7, with 9 positions matching TRBD1. This CDR3 region has 15 residues. The trim removed 4 bases at V and 5 bases at J, leaving 9 bases unmatched. Germline loops: CDR1 LGHDT, CDR2 YNNKEL (reference sequence). The CDR3 sequence: CASSPPRGDRDEQYF. In DNA form, the CDR3 reads TGTGCCAGCAGCCCCCCCCGAGGGGACAGGGACGAGCAGTACTTC.

V usage is TRBV4-3 and J usage is TRBJ2-4; weak D call: TRBD2 (6 bases). Trimming took off 0 bases at V and 1 base at J, with 7 bases between the two ends. The CDR3 covers 15 residues. CDR1 is LGHNA, CDR2 YSLEER, per germline. The CDR3 loop reads CASSQDGGAKNIQYF. For the CDR3, the DNA is TGCGCCAGCAGCCAAGATGGGGGGGCCAAAAACATTCAGTACTTC.

The chain uses TRBV19 and TRBJ2-2; 8 bases map to TRBD1. The CDR3 contains 16 residues. V shed 4 bases, J shed 5 bases, and the junction held 9 bases outside the gene matches. Germline CDR1 LNHDA, CDR2 SQIVND (reference sequence). The CDR3 sequence is CASSSNWQGATGELFF. CDR3 nucleotide sequence: TGTGCCAGTAGTAGTAACTGGCAGGGGGCGACCGGGGAGCTGTTTTTT.

This clone was picked up a small number of times. V and J are TRBV2 and TRBJ1-3, with a possible D match to TRBD1 (5 bases). V was cut by 3 bases and J by 8 bases, with 11 bases left in between. The CDR3 is made up of 13 amino acids. Per the germline V gene, CDR1 is SNHLY and CDR2 is FYNNEI. CDR3 sequence reads: CASSEGPGDTIYF. CDR3 DNA: TGTGCCAGCAGTGAGGGACCGGGGGACACCATATATTTT.

The gene calls are TRBV19 and TRBJ2-7; 7 bases agree with TRBD1. The V segment lost 7 bases and the J segment 4 bases; nucleotides outside the gene matches: 7. The germline V gene encodes CDR1 LNHDA and CDR2 SQIVND (reference sequence). The CDR3 length is 13 residues. CDR3 loop: CASTQRQGYEQYF. The CDR3 nucleotides are TGTGCCAGTACACAGAGACAGGGATACGAGCAGTACTTC. The whole variable domain, remainder taken from reference TRBV19 and TRBJ2-7, is DGGITQSPKYLFRKEGQNVTLSCEQNLNHDAMYWYRQDPGQGLRLIYYSQIVNDFQKGDIAEGYSVSREKKESFPLTVTSAQKNPTAFYLCASTQRQGYEQYFGPGTRLTVT.